This TCR beta chain was profiled in a study of blood T cell repertoires in COVID-19. The V end lost 3 bases, the J end lost 2 bases, and 8 bases lay between the germline ends. Germline-derived CDR1 and CDR2 are MDHEN and SYDVKM. The CDR3 runs to 14 residues. The assay was immunoSEQ multiplex PCR, and TCRdb's table has in-frame clones only and misses some. The table lists hundreds of thousands of clones, about 90% of them singletons. The source of this sequence is a woman aged 25-40 years with COVID-19, enrolled during active disease. The sample consisted of peripheral blood. V is TRBV28 and J is TRBJ1-3, with D possibly being TRBD1 (5 bases). CDR3 sequence (DNA): TGTGCCAGCAGTTTTTGGGGGGCTGGAAACACCATATATTTT. Protein product: CASSFWGAGNTIYF.